This T cell receptor (beta chain) appears in the sequencing data of a study of T cell repertoires in cytomegalovirus infection. This clonotype was seen at least ten times. The antigen is unknown. TCRdb ran MiXCR on the reads and lists one entry per CDR3 protein. The table records 750,000 to 900,000 distinct CDR3 sequences, almost 30% of them present only once. V gave up 5 bases and J gave up 4 bases; unmatched junction bases: 4. Germline-derived CDR1 and CDR2 are SGHVS and FNYEAQ. The CDR3 length is 13 residues. The specimen was cultured CD8+ T cells from PBMCs, collected from culture after CMV antigen stimulation. This clonotype was obtained from a human donor in good health (CMV status not recorded). Some clones in this sample may be carry-over from other donors' samples. This chain connects TRBV7-6 to TRBJ1-2, with TRBD1 identical over 7 bases. The DNA for the CDR3 is TGTGCCAGCAGCCCAGGGGGATTCTATGGCTACACCTTC. Amino acids: CASSPGGFYGYTF.